The rows below give T cell receptor beta chains drawn from one sample of a study of blood T cell repertoires in COVID-19. Profiling relied on immunoSEQ multiplex PCR, and the TCRdb table lists in-frame clones only, not all of them. The sample comprises about 67,000 clones, around 88% of which are singletons, and roughly 18% rests with the top ten. Sequencing used peripheral blood. The receptors stem from a woman older than 75 with acute or convalescent COVID-19. Both conserved end residues are part of each CDR3. Fields, in order: V gene, J gene, clone size, D gene, CDR3 DNA, CDR3 protein. A D gene is named only where the DNA matches it firmly. Expanded clones get a size class; other rows say once, few or many, or leave the size out.

V: TRBV10-3
J: TRBJ1-2
size: .
D: TRBD1
DNA: TGTGCCATCAGTGAGTTTGGACAGGGGGCCTCTGGCTACACCTTC
CDR3: CAISEFGQGASGYTF

V: TRBV19
J: TRBJ2-5
size: .
D: TRBD2
DNA: TGTGCCAGTAGGCCTGCGGGAGTTCCTTGGCAAGAGACCCAGTACTTC
CDR3: CASRPAGVPWQETQYF

V: TRBV6-5
J: TRBJ2-1
size: .
D: .
DNA: TGTGCCAGCAGAAACCTAGCAGCTGTCTACAATGAGCAGTTCTTC
CDR3: CASRNLAAVYNEQFF

V: TRBV5-6
J: TRBJ2-1
size: .
D: .
DNA: TGTGCCAGCAGCTTGGTAGTGACCGGGGGTTACAATGAGCAGTTCTTC
CDR3: CASSLVVTGGYNEQFF

V: TRBV5-4
J: TRBJ1-2
size: medium-sized
D: TRBD1
DNA: TGTGCCAGCAGCTTGGACAGGGGTAACTATGGCTACACCTTC
CDR3: CASSLDRGNYGYTF

V: TRBV11-2
J: TRBJ1-1
size: .
D: TRBD1
DNA: TGTGCCAGCAGCATGAGACAGGGGAAGGCTGAAGCTTTCTTT
CDR3: CASSMRQGKAEAFF

V: TRBV29-1
J: TRBJ2-7
size: .
D: TRBD1
DNA: TGCAGCGCTTCTCGAGGGGACAGGGGCTACGAGCAGTACTTC
CDR3: CSASRGDRGYEQYF

V: TRBV9
J: TRBJ2-7
size: .
D: .
DNA: TGTGCCAGCAGCGGCTCCCTCACAGGACGCGAGCAGTACTTC
CDR3: CASSGSLTGREQYF

V: TRBV20-1
J: TRBJ2-1
size: few
D: .
DNA: TGCAGTGCTAGTCCAAGGGACTCCGGAATAGGAGATGAGCAGTTCTTC
CDR3: CSASPRDSGIGDEQFF

V: TRBV6-4
J: TRBJ2-7
size: .
D: .
DNA: TGTGCCAGCAGTGACTCCGACACCCAAGTGCAGTACTTC
CDR3: CASSDSDTQVQYF

V: TRBV27
J: TRBJ1-1
size: .
D: .
DNA: TGTGCCAGCAGTTTAGGAGAGAACACTGAAGCTTTCTTT
CDR3: CASSLGENTEAFF

V: TRBV5-6
J: TRBJ2-3
size: .
D: .
DNA: TGTGCCAGCAGTGTGCTGACTAGCACAGATACGCAGTATTTT
CDR3: CASSVLTSTDTQYF